This T cell receptor beta chain derives from a study of PD-L1 blockade in urothelial cancer. The CDR3 has 14 residues. With 6 bases clipped from V and 1 base from J, the junction kept 3 bases outside the gene matches. Germline CDR1 is SNHLY and CDR2 is FYNNEI. Time point reported: peripheral blood 6 weeks after treatment start. Here immunoSEQ multiplex PCR was the method, and the copy in TCRdb shows in-frame clones only, minus some. The data contain around 80,000 clones, approximately 90% of them seen just once; the ten biggest clones take up around 0.9%. This TCR was recovered from a woman older than 75 with urothelial cancer. Sample: PBMCs, taken around atezolizumab (anti-PD-L1) treatment. V gene TRBV2 combines with J gene TRBJ2-3, with 8 bases that match TRBD1. The DNA of the CDR3 is TGTGCCAGCAGGATGGGACAGGGCACAGATACGCAGTATTTT. Translated, it gives CASRMGQGTDTQYF. Drawing the rest from reference TRBV2 and TRBJ2-3, the complete variable domain is EPEVTQTPSHQVTQMGQEVILRCVPISNHLYFYWYRQILGQKVEFLVSFYNNEISEKSEIFDDQFSVERPDGSNFTLKIRSTKLEDSAMYFCASRMGQGTDTQYFGPGTRLTVL.